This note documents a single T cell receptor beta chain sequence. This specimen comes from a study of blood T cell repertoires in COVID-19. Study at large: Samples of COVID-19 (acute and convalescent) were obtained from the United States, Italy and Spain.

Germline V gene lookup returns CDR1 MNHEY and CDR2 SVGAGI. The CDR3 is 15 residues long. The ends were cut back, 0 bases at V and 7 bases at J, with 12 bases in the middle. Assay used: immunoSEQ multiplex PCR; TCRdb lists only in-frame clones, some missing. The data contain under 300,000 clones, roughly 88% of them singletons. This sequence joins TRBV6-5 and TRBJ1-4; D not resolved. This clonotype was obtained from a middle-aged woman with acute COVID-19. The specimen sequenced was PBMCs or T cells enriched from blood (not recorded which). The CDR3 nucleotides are TGTGCCAGCAGTTACTCGGGCAGGCCAGCTGAAAAACTGTTTTTT. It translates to CASSYSGRPAEKLFF.